This T cell receptor beta chain was identified during a study of control samples from healthy donors and cancer patients. Germline V gene data show CDR1 as MNHEY and CDR2 as SVGAGI. Trimming removed 2 bases from V and 1 base from J, with 8 bases in between. This CDR3 spans 14 amino acids. Sequencing was performed with immunoSEQ multiplex PCR; in TCRdb, only in-frame clones are kept and a portion is missing. Among tens of thousands of clones listed, roughly 92% were seen once. The gene calls are TRBV6-5 and TRBJ1-1; unclear D gene. Source material: PBMCs. The clonotype was recovered from a young man with colorectal cancer. In DNA, the CDR3 is TGTGCCAGCAGTTACATGGCTGGGAACACTGAAGCTTTCTTT. It translates to CASSYMAGNTEAFF.